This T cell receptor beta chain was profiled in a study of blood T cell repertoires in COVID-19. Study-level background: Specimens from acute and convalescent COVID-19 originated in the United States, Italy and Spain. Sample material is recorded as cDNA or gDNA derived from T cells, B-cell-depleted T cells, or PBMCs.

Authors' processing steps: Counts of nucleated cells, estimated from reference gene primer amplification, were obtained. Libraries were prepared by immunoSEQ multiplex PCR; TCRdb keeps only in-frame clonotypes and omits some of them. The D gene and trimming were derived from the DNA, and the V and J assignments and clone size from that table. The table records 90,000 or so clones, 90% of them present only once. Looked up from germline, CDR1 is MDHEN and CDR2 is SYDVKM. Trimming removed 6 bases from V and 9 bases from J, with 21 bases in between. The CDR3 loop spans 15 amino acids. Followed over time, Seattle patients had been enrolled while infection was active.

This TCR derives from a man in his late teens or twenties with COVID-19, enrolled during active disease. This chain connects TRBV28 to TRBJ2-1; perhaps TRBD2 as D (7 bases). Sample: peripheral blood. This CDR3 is CASRGLPRGAGEQFF. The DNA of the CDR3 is TGTGCCAGCAGGGGTTTACCTCGGGGGGCAGGTGAGCAGTTCTTC.